The 9 T cell receptor beta chains in this list originate from one sample, sequenced in a study of blood T cell repertoires in COVID-19. The table came from immunoSEQ multiplex PCR; TCRdb's copy has only in-frame clones and leaves some out. The sample records about 180,000 clones, around 87% being singletons. The material sequenced was peripheral blood. The receptor source for this set is a man aged 40-49 years with active or convalescent COVID-19.

V and J are TRBV7-2 and TRBJ2-5; 11 bases line up with TRBD2. The V gene end was trimmed by 6 bases and the J gene end by 5 bases; junction bases not matched to a gene: 5. Germline CDR1 SGHTA, CDR2 FQGNSA. The CDR3 sequence is 14 residues long. CDR3 coding DNA: TGTGCCAGCAGGGACGCTAGCGGGGGGGAGACCCAGTACTTC. It encodes CASRDASGGETQYF.

V usage is TRBV2 and J usage is TRBJ2-3, with D possibly matching TRBD2 (5 bases). Germline CDR1 SNHLY, CDR2 FYNNEI. The V and J ends lost 4 bases and 0 bases respectively, with 8 bases between them. The CDR3 contains 14 residues. The CDR3 region has the DNA TGTGCCAGCAGTGCTGAGCGGAGCACAGATACGCAGTATTTT. This codes for CASSAERSTDTQYF.

The chain employs TRBV10-3 and TRBJ1-1; TRBD1 aligns across 10 bases. Germline CDR1 reads ENHRY; CDR2 reads SYGVKD. V trimming: 7 bases; J trimming: 11 bases; junction bases outside the gene matches: 7. This CDR3 region has 12 residues. The CDR3 sequence: CAINPGTGDAFF. The CDR3 DNA follows: TGTGCCATCAATCCCGGGACAGGGGACGCTTTCTTT.

The chain uses TRBV2 and TRBJ1-2; D not resolved. The CDR3 length is 11 residues. The germline V gene has CDR1 SNHLY and CDR2 FYNNEI. Deletions cut 4 bases from V and 4 bases from J, with 4 bases between. In DNA form, the CDR3 reads TGTGCCAGCAGTGGAGGCTATGGCTACACCTTC. This encodes CASSGGYGYTF.

The chain employs TRBV28 and TRBJ2-7; weak D call: TRBD1 (5 bases). The germline V gene has CDR1 MDHEN and CDR2 SYDVKM. V lost 2 bases, J lost 4 bases, and 6 bases lay in between. This CDR3 region has 12 residues. The CDR3: CASSLKGYEQYF. The CDR3 DNA is TGTGCCAGCAGTTTAAAGGGGTACGAGCAGTACTTC.

CDR3 nucleotide sequence: TGTGCCAGCAGTTACTCGAGATCCGCTCTCGGTACGCAGTATTTT. It yields the protein CASSYSRSALGTQYF. The chain joins TRBV6-2 or TRBV6-3 to TRBJ2-3; D is undetermined. The ends were cut back, 0 bases at V and 8 bases at J, with 15 bases in the middle. Germline V lookup: CDR1 MNHEY, CDR2 SVGEGT. The CDR3 is made up of 15 amino acids.

The V call is TRBV19, the J call TRBJ1-1, with no clear D. Germline assignment: CDR1 LNHDA and CDR2 SQIVND (reference sequence). This CDR3 is 11 amino acids long. Between the trimmed V and J ends, which lost 1 base and 7 bases, there was a span of 4 bases. CDR3 sequence: CASSIGIEAFF. Here the CDR3 DNA reads TGTGCCAGTAGTATAGGTATTGAAGCTTTCTTT.

The chain uses TRBV3-1 (or the pseudogene TRBV3-2) and TRBJ2-7, with 8 positions matching TRBD1. V gave up 3 bases and J gave up 10 bases; unmatched junction bases: 8. The CDR3 is 13 residues long. The germline gives CDR1 LGHDT, CDR2 YNNKEL (reference sequence). The CDR3 DNA reads TGTGCCAGCAGCCAGGCCCAGGGGGCCGGTCAGTACTTC. This gives the protein CASSQAQGAGQYF.

The chain is built from TRBV27 and TRBJ1-2; a possible D gene is TRBD1 (6 bases). There are 13 residues in the CDR3. CDR1 is MNHEY, CDR2 SMNVEV, per germline (reference sequence). V dropped 6 bases and J dropped 2 bases, with 10 bases sitting between them. CDR3 sequence (DNA): TGTGCCAGCAGCCATGGACAGAACTATGGCTACACCTTC. This translates into CASSHGQNYGYTF.